This passage covers 26 T cell receptor beta chains from one sample sequenced in a study of T cells in Graves' hyperthyroidism and ophthalmopathy. Amplification targeted TCR beta CDR3 regions from RNA transcripts. TCR CDR3 underwent first-round RT-PCR with the HTBI primer set. MiXCR, run by TCRdb on the multiplex PCR reads, gives a single entry per CDR3 protein. The table lists roughly 200,000 distinct CDR3 sequences, roughly 18% of them singletons. Sequencing was done on a sample of blood. The receptors shown here come from a man aged 35 to 55 with Graves' hyperthyroidism.

The rearrangement uses TRBV12-3 or TRBV12-4 and TRBJ2-1; D possibly matches TRBD1 or TRBD2 (5 bases each). This CDR3 spans 13 amino acids. V dropped 6 bases and J dropped 5 bases, with 11 bases sitting between them. The CDR3: CASSSMGDNEQFF. CDR3 coding DNA: TGTGCCAGCAGCTCCATGGGGGACAATGAGCAGTTCTTC.

V usage is TRBV28 and J usage is TRBJ2-1; 12 bases align to TRBD2. Germline V gene lookup returns CDR1 MDHEN and CDR2 SYDVKM. The CDR3 sequence is 16 residues long. The CDR3 nucleotides read TGTGCAACAAGGGGGGCTAGCGGGGGGGCATACAATGAGCAGTTCTTC. Protein sequence: CATRGASGGAYNEQFF. Drawing the rest from reference TRBV28 and TRBJ2-1, the complete variable domain is DVKVTQSSRYLVKRTGEKVFLECVQDMDHENMFWYRQDPGLGLRLIYFSYDVKMKEKGDIPEGYSVSREKKERFSLILESASTNQTSMYLCATRGASGGAYNEQFFGPGTRLTVL.

The rearrangement joins TRBV2 to TRBJ2-7, with TRBD2 identical over 12 bases. From germline, CDR1 is SNHLY and CDR2 FYNNEI. The ends lost 7 bases at V and 5 bases at J; junction bases unmatched: 9. The CDR3 loop spans 15 amino acids. The CDR3 is CASNRLAGGPNEQYF. In nucleotides, the CDR3 is TGTGCCAGCAATCGGCTAGCGGGAGGGCCAAACGAGCAGTACTTC.

The rearrangement links TRBV5-4 to TRBJ2-2; 8 bases are shared with TRBD1. The junction had 3 bases not matched to a gene; V was cut back by 2 bases and J by 3 bases. The V gene's germline CDR1 is SGHNT and CDR2 YYREEE (reference sequence). CDR3 length: 15 residues. As DNA, the CDR3 is TGTGCCAGCAGCTTACAGGGGGGTCACACCGGGGAGCTGTTTTTT. It yields the protein CASSLQGGHTGELFF.

In this sample, this clonotype turned up many times. The chain combines TRBV18 with TRBJ2-1, with D possibly matching TRBD2 (6 bases). V gave up 6 bases and J gave up 1 base, with 13 bases separating them. Germline assignment: CDR1 KGHSH and CDR2 LQKENI. This CDR3 is 15 amino acids long. The CDR3 spells CASSTQEGSYNEQFF. The DNA for the CDR3 is TGTGCCAGCTCGACCCAGGAGGGGTCCTACAATGAGCAGTTCTTC.

This clonotype was seen repeatedly, ten times or more. V usage is TRBV3-1 and J usage is TRBJ2-3, with D perhaps TRBD2 (5 bases). The CDR3 runs 16 residues. Looked up from germline, CDR1 is LGHDT and CDR2 is YNNKEL (reference sequence). V was trimmed by 0 bases and J by 3 bases, leaving 13 bases between them. CDR3 sequence reads: CASSQDLPGYTDTQYF. In DNA, the CDR3 is TGTGCCAGCAGCCAAGATCTACCGGGATATACAGATACGCAGTATTTT.

This clonotype has a count of ten or more. The rearrangement joins TRBV20-1 to TRBJ1-5; D remains ambiguous. Germline V gives CDR1 DFQATT, CDR2 SNEGSKA (reference sequence). V was cut by 0 bases and J by 6 bases, with 12 bases left in between. This CDR3 contains 14 residues. The CDR3: CSARDTTGGQPQHF. The CDR3 region has the DNA TGCAGTGCTAGAGATACGACCGGCGGTCAGCCCCAGCATTTT.

The genes are TRBV6-2 or TRBV6-3 and TRBJ1-4, with TRBD1 matching 11 bases. Trimming took 10 bases from V and 9 from J; bases not matched to a gene: 7. The CDR3 is made up of 13 amino acids. Germline loops: CDR1 MNHEY, CDR2 SVGEGT. This CDR3 reads CANGDRGLKKLFF. DNA for the CDR3: TGTGCCAATGGGGACAGGGGGTTGAAAAAACTGTTTTTT.

The chain employs TRBV18 and TRBJ2-5; TRBD2 aligns across 9 bases. The CDR3 spans 16 residues. The germline CDR1 and CDR2 sequences are KGHSH and LQKENI. The ends lost 0 bases at V and 9 bases at J; junction bases unmatched: 11. The CDR3 DNA reads TGTGCCAGCTCACCACCGCAGCGGGGGGCCCAGCCGTCCCAGTACTTC. Amino acids: CASSPPQRGAQPSQYF. Complete variable domain (other parts from reference TRBV18 and TRBJ2-5): NAGVMQNPRHLVRRRGQEARLRCSPMKGHSHVYWYRQLPEEGLKFMVYLQKENIIDESGMPKERFSAEFPKEGPSILRIQQVVRGDSAAYFCASSPPQRGAQPSQYFGPGTRLLVL.

This clonotype was picked up many times. The chain has TRBV11-3 and TRBJ2-2; a possible D gene is TRBD1 (5 bases). The germline V gene has CDR1 SGHNT and CDR2 YENEEA. V was shortened by 2 bases and J by 5 bases, with 12 bases between the two germline ends. The CDR3 is made up of 15 amino acids. This chain's CDR3 is CASSLRSGKTGELFF. CDR3 DNA sequence: TGTGCCAGCAGCTTACGGTCAGGGAAAACCGGGGAGCTGTTTTTT.

This clonotype has at least ten counts. This chain links TRBV7-9 with TRBJ1-1; D gene uncertain. The CDR3 spans 14 residues. Trimming removed 3 bases at V and 2 bases at J, with 10 bases between. Germline V gene lookup returns CDR1 SEHNR and CDR2 FQNEAQ (reference sequence). The CDR3: CASSFPAENTEAFF. DNA for the CDR3: TGTGCCAGCAGCTTTCCTGCAGAAAACACTGAAGCTTTCTTT.

This clonotype has only a few counts. The chain is built from TRBV20-1 and TRBJ2-1; 14 nucleotides match TRBD2. The CDR3 has 16 amino acids. Losses at the gene ends were 5 bases for V and 5 bases for J; bases not matched to a gene: 8. Germline V lookup: CDR1 DFQATT, CDR2 SNEGSKA (reference sequence). CDR3 in DNA: TGCAGTGCTTCCCGACTAGCGGGGGGGCTCGACAATGAGCAGTTCTTC. Amino acid sequence: CSASRLAGGLDNEQFF.

This clonotype was picked up many times. The chain is built from TRBV6-2 or TRBV6-3 and TRBJ1-2; no firm D call. V was pared by 6 bases and J by 0 bases, with 11 bases between. The CDR3 has 14 residues. Germline CDR1 MNHEY, CDR2 SVGEGT. The CDR3 coding sequence is TGTGCCAGCAGCCCGACCCAGGCTAACTATGGCTACACCTTC. Translated, it gives CASSPTQANYGYTF.

This clonotype was detected ten times or more. The chain recombines TRBV30 with TRBJ1-2; no clear D gene. The V end was cut by 0 bases, the J end by 2 bases, with 7 bases between. Germline values: CDR1 GTSNPN, CDR2 SVGIG (reference sequence). This CDR3 has 13 residues. CDR3: CAWSVPPNYGYTF. The CDR3 DNA reads as TGTGCCTGGAGTGTGCCGCCGAACTATGGCTACACCTTC.

This clonotype was observed many times. The chain has TRBV7-8 and TRBJ1-4, with D possibly matching TRBD1 (5 bases). Germline V gene data show CDR1 as SGHVS and CDR2 as FQNEAQ. V lost 4 bases and J lost 3, with 18 bases in between. The CDR3 loop spans 17 amino acids. The CDR3 sequence: CASSSRDPPAPNEKLFF. CDR3 coding DNA: TGTGCCAGCAGCTCCCGGGACCCTCCTGCACCTAATGAAAAACTGTTTTTT. The full variable domain, rest sourced from reference TRBV7-8 and TRBJ1-4, is GAGVSQSPRYKVAKRGQDVALRCDPISGHVSLFWYQQALGQGPEFLTYFQNEAQLDKSGLPSDRFFAERPEGSVSTLKIQRTQQEDSAVYLCASSSRDPPAPNEKLFFGSGTQLSVL.

This clonotype was found many times. The rearrangement uses TRBV7-2 and TRBJ2-3, with TRBD1 identical over 10 bases. V was pared by 5 bases and J by 3 bases, with 8 bases of the junction left unmatched. The CDR3 contains 16 residues. CDR1 and CDR2 from the germline V gene are SGHTA and FQGNSA. CDR3 nucleotides: TGTGCCAGCAGCAGAACGACAGGGGGCAGAACAGATACGCAGTATTTT. It translates to CASSRTTGGRTDTQYF.

Remarks on this clonotype: A read error may be the cause here, since a much bigger clone is one base away. CDR3 region: CASSPGGSGNTTYF. CDR3 DNA sequence: TGTGCCAGCAGCCCAGGGGGCTCTGGAAACACCACATATTTT. This chain uses TRBV7-2 with TRBJ1-3, with TRBD1 identical over 8 bases. CDR1 is SGHTA, CDR2 FQGNSA, per germline. The CDR3 runs 14 residues.

This sequence joins TRBV7-9 and TRBJ1-1; D is uncertain. The CDR3 sequence is 12 residues long. CDR1 SEHNR and CDR2 FQNEAQ come from the germline V gene (reference sequence). V dropped 9 bases and J dropped 1 base, with 9 bases sitting between them. CDR3 coding DNA: TGTGCCAGTACAGACGGGAACACTGAAGCTTTCTTT. Translating gives CASTDGNTEAFF.

This clonotype was seen many times. Written as DNA, the CDR3 is TGTGCCAGTAGTATAGGTCTAGCGGGGAGTGAGCAGTTCTTC. Its protein is CASSIGLAGSEQFF. This chain connects TRBV19 to TRBJ2-1, with TRBD2 matching over 9 bases. With V trimmed by 1 base and J by 9 bases, 4 bases remained unmatched. Looked up from germline, CDR1 is LNHDA and CDR2 is SQIVND (reference sequence). The CDR3 contains 14 residues.

The chain combines TRBV18 with TRBJ2-7, with a weak D call TRBD2 (6 bases). Germline assignment: CDR1 KGHSH and CDR2 LQKENI. V lost 3 bases to trimming and J lost 3 bases, with 18 bases between them. The CDR3 spans 16 residues. The CDR3 region is CASSPGTGVSGYEQYF. CDR3 nucleotides: TGTGCCAGCTCACCGGGCACTGGGGTTAGCGGCTACGAGCAGTACTTC.

This clonotype was found a few times. The genes are TRBV18 and TRBJ2-5; no clear D gene. Trimming shortened V by 3 bases and J by 3 bases, and 11 bases separated the two germline ends. The CDR3 is 14 amino acids. Germline CDR1 reads KGHSH; CDR2 reads LQKENI. CDR3 amino acids: CASSPPLREETQYF. CDR3 in DNA: TGTGCCAGCTCACCCCCCCTTCGAGAAGAGACCCAGTACTTC.

Of note for this clonotype: Being one base from a much bigger clone, this may be a read error. V is TRBV5-1 and J is TRBJ2-1, with D unresolved. Trimming left V 3 bases short and J 5 bases short, with 9 bases between. CDR1 SGHRS and CDR2 YFSETQ come from the germline V gene. The CDR3 runs to 13 residues. The CDR3 DNA sequence: TGCGCCAGCAGCTCGGATAGCCACAATGAGCAGTTCTTC. It yields the protein CASSSDSHNEQFF.

Many counts were recorded for this clonotype. The genes are TRBV6-2 or TRBV6-3 and TRBJ2-7; the D is unclear. CDR1 MNHEY and CDR2 SVGEGT come from the germline V gene. The V end lost 5 bases, the J end lost 3 bases, and 5 bases lay between the germline ends. The CDR3 is made up of 11 amino acids. The CDR3 nucleotides are TGTGCCAGCAGTAACTACTACGAGCAGTACTTC. Translating it yields CASSNYYEQYF.

This clonotype was seen ten or more times. V is TRBV28 and J is TRBJ2-2; maybe TRBD2 (5 bases). The CDR3 spans 13 residues. Trimming shortened V by 5 bases and J by 2 bases, and 6 bases separated the two germline ends. Germline CDR1 and CDR2: MDHEN and SYDVKM. CDR3 region: CASSLANTGELFF. In DNA form, the CDR3 reads TGTGCCAGCAGTCTAGCAAACACCGGGGAGCTGTTTTTT.

The chain couples TRBV5-5 to TRBJ2-7; D is possibly TRBD1 (5 bases). This CDR3 has 15 residues. Germline lookup yields CDR1 SGHKS and CDR2 YYEKEE (reference sequence). V shed 4 bases and J shed 3 bases, with 17 bases lying between them. The CDR3 protein is CASSPSPQGIYEQYF. Here the CDR3 DNA reads TGTGCCAGCAGCCCGTCCCCTCAGGGAATCTACGAGCAGTACTTC.

This clonotype was seen at least ten times. The chain has TRBV12-3 or TRBV12-4 and TRBJ2-2, with TRBD1 as a possible D gene (6 bases). This CDR3 is built from 15 residues. Trimming left V 3 bases short and J 2 bases short, with 10 bases between. CDR3: CASSLKQGNTGELFF. For the CDR3, the DNA is TGTGCCAGCAGTTTGAAACAGGGAAACACCGGGGAGCTGTTTTTT.